This TCR beta chain stems from a study of OX40 agonist ivuxolimab in advanced cancers. Overall study context: At doses from 0.01 to 10 mg/kg, patients were given intravenous ivuxolimab every 2 weeks.

This CDR3 is built from 15 residues. Germline CDR1 is SGHVS and CDR2 is FNYEAQ. V gave up 7 bases and J gave up 4 bases; unmatched junction bases: 8. The table came from immunoSEQ multiplex PCR; TCRdb's copy has only in-frame clones and leaves some out. The sample includes about 74,000 clones, about 83% of them seen just once. Exclusion applied to patients with autoimmune disease history or systemic immunosuppression. In regard to this clone: Antigen: not known.

Overall study findings and caveats: Individuals who were partial responders at 0.1-3.0 mg/kg had clonal expansion that ranked among the lowest. Researchers report that CD8+ T cells had, on average, more expanded clones than CD4+.

J is TRBJ2-2 and V is TRBV7-6; 8 nucleotides align to TRBD1. This TCR was recovered from an adult with an advanced solid tumor such as melanoma, head and neck, liver or kidney cancer. Sequencing was performed on CD4+ or CD8+ T cells sorted from blood, taken in a trial of the OX40 agonist ivuxolimab. The CDR3 here is CASTPGQGRTGELFF. For the CDR3, the DNA is TGTGCCAGCACCCCTGGACAGGGACGCACCGGGGAGCTGTTTTTT.